A single sample is the source of the 7 T cell receptor beta chains below, sequenced in a study of blood T cells in healthy people across ages. A J-beta primer mix and a sample-barcoded 5' primer were used in a second PCR of about 7 to 12 cycles. TCRdb reprocessed the 5' RACE reads via MiXCR and lists one record per CDR3 protein. The repertoire holds about 720,000 distinct CDR3 sequences, with 20% to 25% as singletons. The sequencing sample was made of blood. The receptors were gathered from a man between 65 and 80 years old in good health.

This clonotype has ten or more counts. CDR3 protein: CASRPTGWGTDTQYF. As DNA, the CDR3 is TGTGCCAGCAGGCCGACAGGGTGGGGCACAGATACGCAGTATTTT. This sequence joins TRBV7-8 and TRBJ2-3; 7 nucleotides align to TRBD1. This CDR3 is built from 15 residues. Germline CDR1 reads SGHVS; CDR2 reads FQNEAQ. The ends lost 6 bases at V and 1 base at J; junction bases unmatched: 7.

This clonotype was found a few times. V gene TRBV20-1 combines with J gene TRBJ2-3; D unclear. V gave up 6 bases and J gave up 2 bases, with 9 bases separating them. This CDR3 region has 12 residues. Germline CDR1 and CDR2: DFQATT and SNEGSKA (reference sequence). CDR3 bases: TGCAGTGCCCCGGTGGCCACAGATACGCAGTATTTT. It translates to CSAPVATDTQYF.

The chain carries TRBV28 and TRBJ2-2; D is perhaps TRBD1 or TRBD2 (5 bases each). V lost 6 bases and J 5 bases, leaving 25 bases between the germline ends. Germline V CDR1 and CDR2: MDHEN, SYDVKM. This CDR3 has 18 amino acids. In nucleotides, the CDR3 is TGTGCCAGCAGAATTCTTGGGGGAGTCAACAGACCAACCGGGGAGCTGTTTTTT. Residues: CASRILGGVNRPTGELFF.

The chain joins TRBV7-9 to TRBJ2-1; 7 bases are a match to TRBD2. Germline-derived CDR1 and CDR2 are SEHNR and FQNEAQ (reference sequence). The CDR3 spans 15 residues. Trimming at V came to 2 bases and at J to 4 bases, leaving 5 bases not matched to a gene. The CDR3 protein is CASSLKASGYNEQFF. The CDR3 DNA reads as TGTGCCAGCAGCTTAAAGGCTAGCGGTTACAATGAGCAGTTCTTC. The full variable domain, with the rest looked up from reference TRBV7-9 and TRBJ2-1, is DTGVSQNPRHKITKRGQNVTFRCDPISEHNRLYWYRQTLGQGPEFLTYFQNEAQLEKSRLLSDRFSAERPKGSFSTLEIQRTEQGDSAMYLCASSLKASGYNEQFFGPGTRLTVL.

This clonotype has more than one count but fewer than ten. The V gene is TRBV5-6, the J gene TRBJ1-4; D uncertain. V lost 4 bases and J 8 bases, leaving 18 bases between the germline ends. The V gene's germline CDR1 is SGHDT and CDR2 YYEEEE. This CDR3 comprises 15 residues. The chain's CDR3 is CASSPGGRLGEKLFF. For the CDR3, the DNA is TGTGCCAGCAGCCCTGGTGGGCGTCTTGGGGAAAAACTGTTTTTT.

The chain combines TRBV6-1 with TRBJ2-7; D gene uncertain. CDR1 is MNHNS and CDR2 is SASEGT in the germline V gene. The CDR3 length is 15 residues. The germline V and J ends were trimmed by 0 bases and 3 bases, with 12 bases remaining between them. The CDR3 loop is CASSEASHNYYEQYF. Here the CDR3 DNA reads TGTGCCAGCAGTGAAGCGTCCCACAACTACTACGAGCAGTACTTC.

V and J are TRBV20-1 and TRBJ2-5; 9 bases map to TRBD1. The J call may be faulty, since TRBJ2-7 better matches the DNA end. The germline V gene has CDR1 DFQATT and CDR2 SNEGSKA (reference sequence). The CDR3 extends over 12 amino acids. For the CDR3, the DNA is TGCAGTTCGTGGGACAGGGTCAACGAGCAGTACTTC. It encodes CSSWDRVNEQYF.